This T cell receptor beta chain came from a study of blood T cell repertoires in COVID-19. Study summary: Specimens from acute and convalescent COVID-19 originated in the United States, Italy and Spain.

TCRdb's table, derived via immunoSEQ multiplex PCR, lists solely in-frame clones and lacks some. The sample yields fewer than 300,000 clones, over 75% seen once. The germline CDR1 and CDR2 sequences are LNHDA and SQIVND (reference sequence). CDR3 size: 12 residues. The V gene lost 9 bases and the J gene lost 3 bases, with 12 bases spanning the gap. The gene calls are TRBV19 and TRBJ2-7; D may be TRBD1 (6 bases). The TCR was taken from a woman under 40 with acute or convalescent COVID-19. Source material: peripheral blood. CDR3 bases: TGTGCCAGCTCTCCAGGGGTCTACGAGCAGTACTTC. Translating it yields CASSPGVYEQYF.